This T cell receptor beta chain was obtained from a study of blood T cell repertoires in COVID-19. Turning to the study itself: Sites in the United States, Italy and Spain provided acute and convalescent COVID-19 samples. In each case, the material was cDNA or gDNA derived from T cells, B-cell-depleted T cells, or PBMCs.

In the authors' methods: Amplified reference gene primers provided the basis for estimating nucleated cell counts. TCRdb keeps only in-frame clones here, not all; method: immunoSEQ multiplex PCR. For V, J and clone size, that table is used; D and trimming come from the DNA. The sample has around 180,000 clones; roughly nine tenths are singletons. Worth noting for this clone: Other DNA sequences of this sample code for an identical CDR3.

The germline V gene has CDR1 SGHRS and CDR2 YFSETQ. V was pared by 2 bases and J by 2 bases, with 2 bases of the junction left unmatched. The CDR3 is 14 amino acids. The V and J genes are TRBV5-1 and TRBJ1-1; 8 bases align to TRBD1. The sequence was obtained from a man aged 70 or older with active or convalescent COVID-19. The sample consisted of peripheral blood. The CDR3 coding sequence is TGCGCCAGCAGCTTCGGACAGGGAAACACTGAAGCTTTCTTT. Its protein is CASSFGQGNTEAFF.